This T cell receptor (beta chain) was retrieved from a study of cytomegalovirus exposure and HLA in healthy donors. V lost 3 bases and J lost 4; bases outside the gene matches: 8. The CDR3 contains 15 residues. Germline values: CDR1 LNHDA, CDR2 SQIVND (reference sequence). Broader study findings: A later analysis found TCR association rates differed by HLA locus, highest for DRB1 and lowest for HLA-C. Earlier results showed most TCR beta V segments being productive about 90% or about 30% of the time.

PCR was performed using 60 Vbeta and 13 Jbeta primers. Only in-frame clones appear in the TCRdb table, and some are missing; sequencing was by immunoSEQ multiplex PCR. Seen here are approximately 170,000 clones, under 80% observed once, and the top ten hold 4.5% to 5.5%. This clone was counted between two and nine times. The antigen remains unidentified. The sample consisted of PBMCs. The clonotype comes from a man aged 25 to 40 in good health and CMV-seropositive. The chain employs TRBV19 and TRBJ2-5, with TRBD2 matching 7 bases. The CDR3 DNA is TGTGCCAGTAGTATCGGGCTAGCGGCCCGAGAGACCCAGTACTTC. It translates to CASSIGLAARETQYF.